This passage covers 24 T cell receptor beta chains from one sample sequenced in a study of PD-1 blockade in classical Hodgkin lymphoma (dated by TCRdb to 2018 to 2021). The intended sense of this specimen's time point label: cycle 2 day 1 (C2D1) of nivolumab. Every trial patient had relapsed after autologous stem cell transplantation, and cohorts A, B and C differed in prior brentuximab vedotin exposure. Library generation was performed with the immunoSEQ multiplex PCR assay. The clones in this table, taken by TCRdb from immuneACCESS, are in-frame only. Not every clone is retained; where verified, under half of the shortfall comes from an unresolved V gene, and the cause of the rest is unknown. Across this sample there are some 30,000 clones, with roughly 70% seen only once. Of the sample, around 15% falls within the top ten clones. The sequences come from peripheral blood mononuclear cells (PBMCs), collected before the second cycle of nivolumab. These receptors came from a human donor with classical Hodgkin lymphoma.

This chain uses TRBV5-6 with TRBJ2-7; 7 bases fit TRBD2. Trimming cost V 5 bases and J 1 base; bases outside gene matches: 6. From germline, CDR1 is SGHDT and CDR2 YYEEEE. The CDR3 runs 14 residues. This CDR3 is CASRLQGGSYEQYV. The CDR3 DNA reads TGTGCCAGCAGGCTTCAGGGAGGGTCCTACGAGCAGTACGTC.

The chain joins TRBV4-2 to TRBJ1-5; maybe TRBD1 (5 bases). The CDR3 consists of 18 residues. V shed 1 base and J shed 7 bases, with 23 bases lying between them. Germline CDR1 is LGHNA and CDR2 is YNFKEQ. Here the CDR3 reads CASSQVLAAPGYGQPQHF. The DNA for the CDR3 is TGTGCCAGCAGCCAAGTCCTAGCGGCCCCAGGGTATGGGCAGCCCCAGCATTTT.

This clone turned up a few times. The chain is built from TRBV19 and TRBJ2-7; weak D call: TRBD1 (5 bases). In germline, CDR1 is LNHDA, CDR2 SQIVND (reference sequence). The V and J ends lost 5 bases and 4 bases respectively, with 15 bases between them. The CDR3 length is 14 residues. CDR3 loop: CASSLPGPVYEQYF. In DNA, the CDR3 is TGTGCCAGTAGTCTCCCAGGGCCGGTGTACGAGCAGTACTTC.

This clone was counted only a few times. The rearrangement uses TRBV4-3 and TRBJ2-2; unclear D gene. The CDR3 totals 14 residues. With 0 bases removed from V and 3 bases from J, the gap between germline ends came to 5 bases. Germline V gives CDR1 LGHNA, CDR2 YSLEER. CDR3 DNA: TGCGCCAGCAGCCAAGACGCCTACACCGGGGAGCTGTTTTTT. Translation gives CASSQDAYTGELFF.

The chain has TRBV2 and TRBJ1-2; D gene ambiguous. This CDR3 is 13 amino acids long. The V end was cut by 1 base, the J end by 7 bases, with 10 bases between. Germline V gene sequence: CDR1 SNHLY, CDR2 FYNNEI. The CDR3 sequence: CASSEGVWGGYTF. CDR3 nucleotide sequence: TGTGCCAGCAGTGAAGGAGTGTGGGGTGGCTACACCTTC.

This chain joins TRBV11-2 and TRBJ2-3; D is ambiguous. This CDR3 is built from 16 residues. V lost 1 base and J 11 bases, leaving 22 bases between the germline ends. Looked up from germline, CDR1 is SGHAT and CDR2 is FQNNGV. The CDR3 DNA sequence: TGTGCCAGCAGCTTAGGTCAGGTTAACTTTTGGAACGGGCAGTATTTT. Protein product: CASSLGQVNFWNGQYF.

The chain recombines TRBV2 with TRBJ2-7, with D uncertain. Germline loops: CDR1 SNHLY, CDR2 FYNNEI. The CDR3 runs to 14 residues. The V end was cut by 3 bases, the J end by 0 bases, with 9 bases between. CDR3 DNA: TGTGCCAGCAGTGACGGCTTCAACTCCTACGAGCAGTACTTC. It translates to CASSDGFNSYEQYF. Supplemented by reference TRBV2 and TRBJ2-7, the full variable domain reads EPEVTQTPSHQVTQMGQEVILRCVPISNHLYFYWYRQILGQKVEFLVSFYNNEISEKSEIFDDQFSVERPDGSNFTLKIRSTKLEDSAMYFCASSDGFNSYEQYFGPGTRLTVT.

This clone was observed a single time. The genes are TRBV28 and TRBJ1-2; 8 bases line up with TRBD1. Germline CDR1 reads MDHEN; CDR2 reads SYDVKM. V was pared by 5 bases and J by 3 bases, with 8 bases of the junction left unmatched. CDR3 size: 15 residues. The CDR3 DNA is TGTGCCAGCAGTGTCCCGTCGACAGGGGACTATGGCTACACCTTC. Its protein product is CASSVPSTGDYGYTF.

The rearrangement joins TRBV2 to TRBJ1-2; tentative D call: TRBD1 (6 bases). V was cut by 7 bases and J by 6 bases, with 12 bases left in between. Per the germline V gene, CDR1 is SNHLY and CDR2 is FYNNEI. CDR3 length equals 12 residues. The DNA for the CDR3 is TGTGCCAGCAACCAGGGGATTGATGGCTACACCTTC. It translates to CASNQGIDGYTF. The full variable domain, its missing parts supplied by reference TRBV2 and TRBJ1-2, is EPEVTQTPSHQVTQMGQEVILRCVPISNHLYFYWYRQILGQKVEFLVSFYNNEISEKSEIFDDQFSVERPDGSNFTLKIRSTKLEDSAMYFCASNQGIDGYTFGSGTRLTVV.

On this clone: The junction does not match germline at one end; this may be a read error. DNA of the CDR3: TGTGCCAGCACCGGGGTGGCCTCCAATAATTCACCCCTCCACTTT. This translates into CASTGVASNNSPLHF. The V gene is TRBV6-6, the J gene TRBJ1-6; D not resolved. The germline V gene has CDR1 MNHNY and CDR2 SVGAGI (reference sequence). This CDR3 contains 15 residues.

The V gene is TRBV10-1, the J gene TRBJ1-6; the D gene is possibly TRBD1 (5 bases). There are 13 residues in the CDR3. V was pared by 5 bases and J by 9 bases, with 11 bases between. Germline V gene sequence: CDR1 WNHNN, CDR2 SYGVQD (reference sequence). The CDR3 loop reads CASSWDLGSPLHF. CDR3 bases: TGCGCCAGCAGTTGGGACTTGGGTTCACCCCTCCACTTT.

This clone was detected only once. The rearrangement joins TRBV6-5 to TRBJ2-2; 7 bases are shared with TRBD1. Per the germline V gene, CDR1 is MNHEY and CDR2 is SVGAGI. V gave up 4 bases and J gave up 6 bases; unmatched junction bases: 11. The CDR3 spans 16 residues. CDR3 bases: TGTGCCAGCAGTTTACAGGGACAGACTTCTTCCGGGGAGCTGTTTTTT. It translates to CASSLQGQTSSGELFF.

Only a few counts were recorded for this clone. V is TRBV10-2 and J is TRBJ2-5; TRBD2 might be the D (7 bases). The length of the CDR3 is 17 residues. Trimming removed 0 bases from V and 5 bases from J, with 19 bases in between. The germline V gene has CDR1 WSHSY and CDR2 SAAADI. The CDR3 region is CASSESTRGGAGETQYF. CDR3 DNA: TGCGCCAGCAGTGAGTCGACTCGTGGGGGGGCCGGGGAGACCCAGTACTTC.

This sequence joins TRBV5-4 and TRBJ2-5; TRBD2 matches 9 bases. Trimming took 4 bases from V and 3 from J; bases not matched to a gene: 10. CDR1 is SGHNT and CDR2 is YYREEE in the germline V gene (reference sequence). The CDR3 totals 16 residues. The CDR3 region is CASSRLGAGGKETQYF. The CDR3 DNA reads as TGTGCCAGCAGCCGACTCGGAGCGGGGGGCAAAGAGACCCAGTACTTC. Full variable domain (outside the CDR3, taken from reference TRBV5-4 and TRBJ2-5): ETGVTQSPTHLIKTRGQQVTLRCSSQSGHNTVSWYQQALGQGPQFIFQYYREEENGRGNFPPRFSGLQFPNYSSELNVNALELDDSALYLCASSRLGAGGKETQYFGPGTRLLVL.

By sample share, this clone is medium-sized. A read error may account for a junction end that differs from germline. The chain carries TRBV28 and TRBJ1-2; 9 bases map to TRBD1. CDR1 and CDR2 (germline): MDHEN, SYDVKM. This CDR3 spans 13 amino acids. The CDR3 here is CASRGTGQFISRF. The DNA for the CDR3 is TGTGCCAGCAGGGGGACAGGGCAGTTTATAAGCCGCTTC.

This chain joins TRBV4-3 and TRBJ1-2; tentative D call: TRBD1 (6 bases). This CDR3 contains 14 residues. The germline V and J ends were trimmed by 4 bases and 4 bases, with 13 bases remaining between them. Germline loops: CDR1 LGHNA, CDR2 YSLEER. CDR3 sequence reads: CASSRAGQVYGYTF. The CDR3 nucleotides are TGCGCCAGCAGCCGCGCGGGACAAGTCTATGGCTACACCTTC.

This clone has only a few counts. The J gene is TRBJ2-7, the V gene TRBV29-1, with D maybe TRBD2 (5 bases). V lost 3 bases and J 0 bases, leaving 9 bases between the germline ends. The V gene's germline CDR1 is SQVTM and CDR2 ANQGSEA. The CDR3 extends over 13 amino acids. This chain's CDR3 is CSVEYRDSYEQYV. CDR3 DNA sequence: TGCAGCGTTGAGTACCGGGACTCCTACGAGCAGTACGTC.

The chain recombines TRBV4-2 with TRBJ2-3, with 11 bases matching TRBD2. Germline V gene lookup returns CDR1 LGHNA and CDR2 YNFKEQ. This CDR3 is 16 amino acids long. J lost 4 bases, V lost 0 bases, and 3 bases had no gene match. The CDR3 DNA follows: TGTGCCAGCAGCCAAGATTTTAGCGGGGGGGCAGATACGCAGTATTTT. It yields the protein CASSQDFSGGADTQYF.

This sequence joins TRBV21-1 and TRBJ1-1; the D call of TRBD1 is as the table states it, not checked on the DNA. TRBV21-1 is a recognized pseudogene. The CDR3 runs 14 residues. The CDR3 nucleotides read TGTGCCAGCAGCCCCTACAGGGGGAACACTGAAGCTTTCTTT. Protein: CASSPYRGNTEAFF.

CDR3 sequence (DNA): TGTGCCAGCAGCTCGAGGACTAACACCGGGGAGCTGTTTTTT. Amino acid sequence: CASSSRTNTGELFF. The V gene is TRBV7-6, the J gene TRBJ2-2; possibly TRBD2 for D (5 bases). The germline V and J ends were trimmed by 4 bases and 2 bases, with 8 bases remaining between them. Per germline, CDR1 SGHVS and CDR2 FNYEAQ. The length of the CDR3 is 14 residues.

This clone is a singleton in its sample. V gene TRBV18 combines with J gene TRBJ2-7; no clear D. Trimming pared 3 bases from V and 2 bases from J, leaving 11 bases between. Germline V gives CDR1 KGHSH, CDR2 LQKENI. The CDR3 spans 14 residues. CDR3 nucleotides: TGTGCCAGCTCACCGTCTGCCAGAACCTACGAGCAGTACGTC. Amino acid sequence: CASSPSARTYEQYV.

In nucleotides, the CDR3 is TGTGCCAGCAGCCCGTCCGGACAGGGTGACCTTGGGGCTTTCTTT. It encodes CASSPSGQGDLGAFF. V gene TRBV28 combines with J gene TRBJ1-1, with 8 bases identical to TRBD1. Germline trimming cut 6 bases from V and 11 bases from J; bases unmatched to any gene: 17. CDR1 and CDR2 (germline): MDHEN, SYDVKM. The CDR3 totals 15 residues.

Notes on this clone: Only one base separates this from a far larger clonotype, so it likely reflects a read error. The chain carries TRBV5-6 and TRBJ2-7; D uncertain. This CDR3 spans 14 amino acids. Looked up from germline, CDR1 is SGHDT and CDR2 is YYEEEE. Trimming cost V 2 bases and J 5 bases, with 14 bases left between them. Here the CDR3 reads CASSFSGPRDEQYF. The CDR3 DNA reads TGTGCCAGCAGCTTCAGTGGCCCCCGGGACGAGCAGTACTTC.

The chain joins TRBV27 to TRBJ1-1; 9 bases agree with TRBD1. Trimming removed 3 bases from V and 6 bases from J; junction bases left unmatched: 8. CDR1 and CDR2 (germline): MNHEY, SMNVEV (reference sequence). The CDR3 spans 15 residues. The CDR3 loop is CASSFGTGRVAEAFF. CDR3 coding DNA: TGTGCCAGCAGTTTCGGGACAGGGAGGGTCGCTGAAGCTTTCTTT.